Listed below are T cell receptor beta chains from one sample, sequenced in a study of beta chain features in type 1 diabetes. TCRdb keeps only in-frame clones here, not all; method: immunoSEQ multiplex PCR. The table includes 970,000 or so clones, 17% detected once. The sample comprised naive CD4+ T cells from blood. These receptors were collected from a woman aged 18 to 35 in good health. Each CDR3 is given with its conserved first and last residue. The size of a clone is reported for some rows only, either as once, few or many, or as a class for expanded clones.

TRBJ2-7	TRBV13	few	CASSRSRQGGAYEQYF
TRBJ1-3	TRBV7-9	-	CASSLDRPGQGNTIYF
TRBJ1-4	TRBV2	few	CASSRERDEKLFF
TRBJ1-5	TRBV19	-	CASSKLTGDNQPQHF
TRBJ2-7	TRBV2	few	CASSRTGGYEQYF
TRBJ1-2	TRBV30	once	CAWRQGRGYTF
TRBJ1-4	TRBV7-6	-	CASSLGQGGRDATNEKLFF
TRBJ2-1	TRBV10-3	few	CAISVYGDNEQFF
TRBJ1-3	TRBV4-3	-	CASSQDLTLSSGNTIYF
TRBJ2-7	TRBV2	-	CASRKILYEQYF
TRBJ1-5	TRBV6-4	-	CASSDVDGVPYQPQHF
TRBJ1-2	TRBV4-3	few	CASSQEWSGNGYTF
TRBJ1-2	TRBV2	-	CASSPQGDYGYTF
TRBJ2-7	TRBV10-3	once	CASSYSSLSSYEQYF
TRBJ1-2	TRBV2	-	CASRLIRGLEGYTF
TRBJ1-3	TRBV15	-	CATSREGGGNTIYF
TRBJ2-7	TRBV6-5	-	CASSYSTGYEQYF
TRBJ1-5	TRBV28	few	CASSEGGTPQHF
TRBJ2-5	TRBV7-3	-	CASSQDGRAQYF
TRBJ2-7	TRBV2	-	CASSVASGPRGQYF
TRBJ1-1	TRBV25-1	few	CASSEYTTTDTEAFF
TRBJ2-7	TRBV18	-	CASSPATGAEQYF
TRBJ1-5	TRBV6-1	few	CASSGNQPQHF
TRBJ2-2	TRBV5-8	once	CASSTGGIWTSGELFF
TRBJ2-7	TRBV6-4	few	CASSGWLNSYEQYF
TRBJ2-7	TRBV28	few	CASSFLFRRGQSSYEQYF
TRBJ2-6	TRBV4-2	-	CASSRPEGANVLTF
TRBJ2-1	TRBV6-6	-	CASSLESSYNEQFF
TRBJ2-6	TRBV11-1	few	CASSLGGSGANVLTF
TRBJ1-4	TRBV21-1	-	CASSRPGATINEKLFF
TRBJ2-1	TRBV27	-	CASSSVRDSGRGNEQFF
TRBJ1-1	TRBV6-5	-	CASSYLAEAFF
TRBJ1-4	TRBV7-2	few	CASSLVSATNEKLFF
TRBJ1-1	TRBV7-2	few	CASSLDGGVPTEAFF
TRBJ2-1	TRBV4-2	few	CASSQASGGRLEQFF
TRBJ2-3	TRBV2	few	CASSAGHTQYF
TRBJ2-1	TRBV4-3	few	CASSRTSGSYEQFF
TRBJ1-1	TRBV28	few	CARMGGGPMNTEAFF
TRBJ2-3	TRBV5-6	-	CASTSARDKTDTQYF
TRBJ1-2	TRBV28	few	CASAIRAVANYGYTF
TRBJ1-2	TRBV28	-	CASSLARSSVNYGYTF
TRBJ1-1	TRBV2	-	CASSGWAGDTEAFF
TRBJ2-7	TRBV9	-	CASSGASGLAGGEQYF
TRBJ1-3	TRBV7-3	-	CASSLGGSAGNTIYF
TRBJ2-7	TRBV21-1	-	CASSKEKNHSTNEQYF